This T cell receptor (beta chain) was identified in a study of blood T cell repertoires in COVID-19. Turning to the study itself: Donors in the United States, Italy and Spain gave samples during acute or convalescent COVID-19. PBMCs, B-cell-depleted T cells, or T cells were the source of the cDNA or gDNA that made up the material.

Source study methods: Cell counts per sample came from amplifying reference gene primers. Only in-frame clones appear in the TCRdb table, and some are missing; sequencing was by immunoSEQ multiplex PCR. The V and J calls and clone size were taken over from that table, and D and trimming were inferred from the DNA. The sample holds fewer than 60,000 clones, roughly 90% seen once. The CDR3 totals 16 residues. Germline lookup yields CDR1 LGHNA and CDR2 YSLEER. The germline V and J ends were trimmed by 0 bases and 3 bases, with 12 bases remaining between them. The TCR originated in a human donor in a cohort sampled during active COVID-19. The material sequenced was peripheral blood. V usage is TRBV4-3 and J usage is TRBJ2-1; maybe TRBD2 (6 bases). CDR3 DNA: TGCGCCAGCAGCCAAGATCTTGCGGGGTACTACAATGAGCAGTTCTTC. Amino acid sequence: CASSQDLAGYYNEQFF.